Described below is a single T cell receptor beta chain sequence and its context. These data come from a study of blood T cell repertoires in COVID-19. At the level of the study: Material from acute and convalescent COVID-19 was sourced from the United States, Italy and Spain. The cDNA or gDNA used as material had been derived from T cells, B-cell-depleted T cells, or PBMCs.

The data were produced by immunoSEQ multiplex PCR, yet TCRdb's version contains in-frame clones alone and is incomplete. The data hold roughly 68,000 clones, with around 89% observed a single time. Germline V gene data show CDR1 as GTSNPN and CDR2 as SVGIG (reference sequence). The ends were cut back, 5 bases at V and 6 bases at J, with 23 bases in the middle. The CDR3 is made up of 15 amino acids. The sequence was obtained from a woman between 65 and 79 years old with acute or convalescent COVID-19. Sequencing was done on a sample of peripheral blood. This chain uses TRBV30 with TRBJ2-7, with D tentatively TRBD1 (6 bases). The CDR3 coding sequence is TGTGCCTGGCTCCCGCCTCGGAACAGGGTCGGCGAGCAGTACTTC. Protein: CAWLPPRNRVGEQYF.